This TCR beta chain was sequenced in a study of sequential checkpoint blockade in melanoma. Treatment meaning: randomized to nivolumab then ipilimumab (arm A) or the reverse (arm B). This clone was detected a few times. Using immunoSEQ multiplex PCR, the repertoire was profiled, and TCRdb retains in-frame clones only, with some absent. The sample has about 9,600 clones, roughly 29% seen once. This CDR3 has 16 amino acids. Trimming stripped 5 bases from V and 9 bases from J, with 23 bases between. CDR1 is MNHGY and CDR2 is SAAAGT in the germline V gene. The chain carries TRBV6-8 and TRBJ1-5, with D perhaps TRBD1 (6 bases). The sample consisted of tumor tissue (inferred from file names), taken from a patient given nivolumab and ipilimumab in sequence. This TCR was sampled from a human donor with melanoma. CDR3 bases: TGTGCCAGCAGTCCTGGGGTGGACAGTGGGTTGGGGCCCCAGCATTTT. The encoded protein is CASSPGVDSGLGPQHF.